This T cell receptor (beta chain) was sequenced in a study of radiotherapy plus CTLA-4 blockade in lung cancer. The CDR3 spans 14 residues. Germline V gene data show CDR1 as SGHAT and CDR2 as FQNNGV. The V gene lost 1 base and the J gene lost 4 bases, with 9 bases spanning the gap. The table came from immunoSEQ multiplex PCR; TCRdb's copy has only in-frame clones and leaves some out. The sample shows approximately 77,000 clones, 78% of them seen only once. The chain combines TRBV11-2 with TRBJ2-3; possible D gene TRBD1, 5 bases. The sample in question was peripheral blood, obtained from a patient treated with radiotherapy plus ipilimumab. The sequence came from a human donor with non-small cell lung cancer whose response to radiotherapy plus ipilimumab could not be evaluated. Some clones in this sample may be carry-over from other donors' samples. This CDR3 reads CASSLVTRADTQYF. CDR3 nucleotides: TGTGCCAGCAGCTTAGTTACCAGGGCAGATACGCAGTATTTT.